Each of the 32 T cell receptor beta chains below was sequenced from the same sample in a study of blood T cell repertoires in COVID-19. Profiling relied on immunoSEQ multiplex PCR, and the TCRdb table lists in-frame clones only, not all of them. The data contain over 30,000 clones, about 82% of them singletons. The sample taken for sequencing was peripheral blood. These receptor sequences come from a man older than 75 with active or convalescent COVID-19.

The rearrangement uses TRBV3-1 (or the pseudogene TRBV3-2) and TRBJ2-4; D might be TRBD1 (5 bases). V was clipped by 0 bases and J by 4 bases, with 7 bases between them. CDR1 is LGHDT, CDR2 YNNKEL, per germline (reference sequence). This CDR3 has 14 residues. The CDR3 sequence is CASSQDRGKNIQYF. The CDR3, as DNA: TGTGCCAGCAGCCAAGATAGGGGTAAAAACATTCAGTACTTC.

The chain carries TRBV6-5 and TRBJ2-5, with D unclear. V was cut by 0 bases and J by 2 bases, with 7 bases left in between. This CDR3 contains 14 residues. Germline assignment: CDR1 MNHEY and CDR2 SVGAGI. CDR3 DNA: TGTGCCAGCAGTTACTCAATCGGGCAAGAGACCCAGTACTTC. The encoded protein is CASSYSIGQETQYF.

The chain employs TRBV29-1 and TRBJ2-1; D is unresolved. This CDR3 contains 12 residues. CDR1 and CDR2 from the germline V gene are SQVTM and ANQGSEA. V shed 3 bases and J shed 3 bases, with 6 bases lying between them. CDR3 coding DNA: TGCAGCGTTGACGGCGGCTACAATGAGCAGTTCTTC. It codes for CSVDGGYNEQFF.

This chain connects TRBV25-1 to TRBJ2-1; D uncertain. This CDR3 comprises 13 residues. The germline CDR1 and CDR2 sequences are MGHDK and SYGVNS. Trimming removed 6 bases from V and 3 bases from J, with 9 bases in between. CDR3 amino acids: CASSWLLYNEQFF. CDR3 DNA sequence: TGTGCCAGCAGCTGGCTGCTCTACAATGAGCAGTTCTTC.

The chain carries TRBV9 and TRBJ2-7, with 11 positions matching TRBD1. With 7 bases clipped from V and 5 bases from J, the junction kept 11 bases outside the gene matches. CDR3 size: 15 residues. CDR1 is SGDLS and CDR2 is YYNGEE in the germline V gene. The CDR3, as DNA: TGTGCCAGCGGCCCGATTGGGACAGGGGGTAACGAGCAGTACTTC. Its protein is CASGPIGTGGNEQYF.

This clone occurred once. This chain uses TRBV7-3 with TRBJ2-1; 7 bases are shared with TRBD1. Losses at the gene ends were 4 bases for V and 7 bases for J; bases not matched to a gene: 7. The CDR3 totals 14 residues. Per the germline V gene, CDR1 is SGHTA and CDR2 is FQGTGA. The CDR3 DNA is TGTGCCAGCAGCTCGTTGGACAGGACGAATGAGCAGTTCTTC. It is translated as CASSSLDRTNEQFF.

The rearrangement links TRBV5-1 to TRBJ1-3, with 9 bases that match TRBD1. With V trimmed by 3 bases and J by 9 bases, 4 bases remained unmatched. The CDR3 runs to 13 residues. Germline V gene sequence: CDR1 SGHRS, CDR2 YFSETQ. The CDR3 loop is CASSWTGEGTIYF. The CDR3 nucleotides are TGCGCCAGCAGCTGGACAGGGGAAGGCACCATATATTTT.

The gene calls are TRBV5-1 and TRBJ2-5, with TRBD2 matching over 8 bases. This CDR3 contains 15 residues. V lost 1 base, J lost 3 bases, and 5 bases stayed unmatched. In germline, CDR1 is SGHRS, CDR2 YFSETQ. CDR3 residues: CASSLTTAGEETQYF. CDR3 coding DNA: TGCGCCAGCAGCTTGACCACAGCGGGAGAAGAGACCCAGTACTTC.

The CDR3 nucleotides are TGTGCCAGCAGCAGGGGAAGGGCCTACGAGCAGTACTTC. Translated: CASSRGRAYEQYF. The gene calls are TRBV27 and TRBJ2-7; tentatively, D is TRBD1 (6 bases). This CDR3 has 13 residues. Trimming shortened V by 6 bases and J by 2 bases, and 11 bases separated the two germline ends. CDR1 and CDR2 (germline): MNHEY, SMNVEV (reference sequence).

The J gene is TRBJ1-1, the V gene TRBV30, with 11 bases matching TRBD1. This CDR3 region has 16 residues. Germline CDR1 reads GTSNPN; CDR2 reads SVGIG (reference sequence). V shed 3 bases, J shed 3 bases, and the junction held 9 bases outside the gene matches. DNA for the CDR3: TGTGCCTGGAGCTTAGGACAGGGGGCCCTCGACACTGAAGCTTTCTTT. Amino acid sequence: CAWSLGQGALDTEAFF.

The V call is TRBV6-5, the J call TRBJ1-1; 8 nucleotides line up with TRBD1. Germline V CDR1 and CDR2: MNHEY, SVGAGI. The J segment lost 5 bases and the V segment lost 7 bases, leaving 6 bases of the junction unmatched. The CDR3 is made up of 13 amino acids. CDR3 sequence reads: CASKPGGETEAFF. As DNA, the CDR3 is TGTGCCAGCAAACCAGGGGGCGAAACTGAAGCTTTCTTT.

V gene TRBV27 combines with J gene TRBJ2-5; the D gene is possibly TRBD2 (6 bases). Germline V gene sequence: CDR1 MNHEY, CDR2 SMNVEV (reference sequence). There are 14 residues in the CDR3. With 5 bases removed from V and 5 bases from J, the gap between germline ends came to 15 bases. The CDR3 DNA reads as TGTGCCAGCAGTGCGGGGTACGGGTGGGAGACCCAGTACTTC. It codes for CASSAGYGWETQYF.

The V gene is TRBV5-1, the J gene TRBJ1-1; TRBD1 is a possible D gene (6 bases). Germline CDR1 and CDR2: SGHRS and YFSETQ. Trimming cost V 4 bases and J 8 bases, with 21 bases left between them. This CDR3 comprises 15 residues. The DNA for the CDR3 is TGCGCCAGCAGCACGCTACCGGGGGCCGGGGGGGAAGCTTTCTTT. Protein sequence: CASSTLPGAGGEAFF.

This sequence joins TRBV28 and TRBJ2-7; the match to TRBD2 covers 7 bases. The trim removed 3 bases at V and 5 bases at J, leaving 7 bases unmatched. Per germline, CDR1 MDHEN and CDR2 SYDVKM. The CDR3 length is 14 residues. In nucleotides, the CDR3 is TGTGCCAGCAGTTTCGGCGGGAGTAGAAACGAGCAGTACTTC. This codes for CASSFGGSRNEQYF.

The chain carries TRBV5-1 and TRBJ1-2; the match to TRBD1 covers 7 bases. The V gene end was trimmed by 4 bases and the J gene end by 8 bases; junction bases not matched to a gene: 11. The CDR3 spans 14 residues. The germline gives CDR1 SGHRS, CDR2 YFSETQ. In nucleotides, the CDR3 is TGCGCCAGCAGCAGCCGAACAGGGGCTCAGGGCTACACCTTC. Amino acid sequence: CASSSRTGAQGYTF.

CDR3 in amino acids: CASSLASGAYNEQFF. The CDR3 DNA is TGCGCCAGCAGCTTGGCTAGCGGGGCATACAATGAGCAGTTCTTC. This rearrangement joins TRBV5-1 to TRBJ2-1; 9 bases match TRBD2. The V gene end was trimmed by 0 bases and the J gene end by 4 bases; junction bases not matched to a gene: 2. The CDR3 covers 15 residues. The V gene's germline CDR1 is SGHRS and CDR2 YFSETQ.

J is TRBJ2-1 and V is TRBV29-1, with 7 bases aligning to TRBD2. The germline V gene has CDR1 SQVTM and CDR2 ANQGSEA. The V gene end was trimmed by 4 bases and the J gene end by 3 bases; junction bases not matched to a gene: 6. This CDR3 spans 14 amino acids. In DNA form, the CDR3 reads TGCAGCGTTGCCGAGACTAGCCTCTACAATGAGCAGTTCTTC. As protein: CSVAETSLYNEQFF.

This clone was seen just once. CDR3 coding DNA: TGTGCCTGGTCCTCCAGGACACCGGAGACCCAGTACTTC. This translates into CAWSSRTPETQYF. The rearrangement joins TRBV30 to TRBJ2-5; tentatively, D is TRBD1 (5 bases). This CDR3 has 13 amino acids. The germline V gene encodes CDR1 GTSNPN and CDR2 SVGIG (reference sequence). With 5 bases removed from V and 5 bases from J, the gap between germline ends came to 15 bases.

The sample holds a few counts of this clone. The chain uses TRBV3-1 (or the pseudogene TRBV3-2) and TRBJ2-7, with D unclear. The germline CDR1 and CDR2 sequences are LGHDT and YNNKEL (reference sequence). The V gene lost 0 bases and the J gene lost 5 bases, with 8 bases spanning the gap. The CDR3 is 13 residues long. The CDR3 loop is CASSQDVRNEQYF. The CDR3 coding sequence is TGTGCCAGCAGCCAAGATGTGCGCAACGAGCAGTACTTC.

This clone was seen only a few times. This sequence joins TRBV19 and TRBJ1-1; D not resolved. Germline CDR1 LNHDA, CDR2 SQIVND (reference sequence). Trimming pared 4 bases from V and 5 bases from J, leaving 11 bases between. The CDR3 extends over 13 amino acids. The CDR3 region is CASSSQRGTEAFF. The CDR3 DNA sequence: TGTGCCAGTAGTAGTCAGAGAGGGACTGAAGCTTTCTTT.

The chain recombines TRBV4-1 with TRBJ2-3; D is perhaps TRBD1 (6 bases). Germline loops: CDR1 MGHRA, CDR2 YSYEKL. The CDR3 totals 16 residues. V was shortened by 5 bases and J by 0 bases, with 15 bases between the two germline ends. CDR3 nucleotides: TGCGCCAGCAGCACTCGACAGGTGACTAGCACAGATACGCAGTATTTT. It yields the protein CASSTRQVTSTDTQYF.

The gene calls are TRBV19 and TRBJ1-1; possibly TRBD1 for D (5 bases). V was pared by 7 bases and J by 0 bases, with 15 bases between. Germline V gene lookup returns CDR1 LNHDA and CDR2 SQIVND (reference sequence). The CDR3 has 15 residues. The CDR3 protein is CASKVGQTMNTEAFF. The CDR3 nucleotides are TGTGCCAGTAAGGTGGGGCAGACCATGAACACTGAAGCTTTCTTT.

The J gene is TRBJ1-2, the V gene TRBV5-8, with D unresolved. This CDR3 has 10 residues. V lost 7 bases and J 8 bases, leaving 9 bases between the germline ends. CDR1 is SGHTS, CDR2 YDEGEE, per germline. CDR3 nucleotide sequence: TGTGCCAGCCCTACGCTGGGCTACACCTTC. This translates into CASPTLGYTF.

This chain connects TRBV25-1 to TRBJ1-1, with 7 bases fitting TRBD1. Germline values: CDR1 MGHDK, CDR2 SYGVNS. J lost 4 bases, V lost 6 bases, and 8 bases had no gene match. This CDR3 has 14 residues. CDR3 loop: CASSRQGLGTEAFF. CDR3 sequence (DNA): TGTGCCAGCAGCCGACAGGGTTTGGGCACTGAAGCTTTCTTT.

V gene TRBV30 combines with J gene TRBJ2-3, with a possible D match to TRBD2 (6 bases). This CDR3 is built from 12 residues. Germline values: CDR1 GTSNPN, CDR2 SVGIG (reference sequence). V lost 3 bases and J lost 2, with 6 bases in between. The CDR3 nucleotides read TGTGCCTGGAGGCGGGACACAGATACGCAGTATTTT. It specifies CAWRRDTDTQYF.

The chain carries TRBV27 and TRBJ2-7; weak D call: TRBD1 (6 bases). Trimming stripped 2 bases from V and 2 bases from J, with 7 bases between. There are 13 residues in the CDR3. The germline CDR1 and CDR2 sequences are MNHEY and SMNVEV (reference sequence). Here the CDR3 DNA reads TGTGCCAGCAGTTTAGGGGGCCCCTACGAGCAGTACTTC. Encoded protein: CASSLGGPYEQYF.

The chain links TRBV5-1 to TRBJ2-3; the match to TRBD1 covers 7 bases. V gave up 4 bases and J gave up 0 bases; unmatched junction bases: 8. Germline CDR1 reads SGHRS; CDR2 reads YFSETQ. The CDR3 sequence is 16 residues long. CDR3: CASSQQAQGSTDTQYF. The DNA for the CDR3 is TGCGCCAGCAGCCAACAGGCACAGGGGAGCACAGATACGCAGTATTTT.

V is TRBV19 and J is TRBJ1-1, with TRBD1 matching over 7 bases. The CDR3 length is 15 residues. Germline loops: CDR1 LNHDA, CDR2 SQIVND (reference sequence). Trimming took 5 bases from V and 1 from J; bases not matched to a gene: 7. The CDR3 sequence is CASSRLDRENTEAFF. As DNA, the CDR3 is TGTGCCAGTAGTCGCCTCGACAGGGAGAACACTGAAGCTTTCTTT. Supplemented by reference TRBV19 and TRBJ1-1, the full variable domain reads DGGITQSPKYLFRKEGQNVTLSCEQNLNHDAMYWYRQDPGQGLRLIYYSQIVNDFQKGDIAEGYSVSREKKESFPLTVTSAQKNPTAFYLCASSRLDRENTEAFFGQGTRLTVV.

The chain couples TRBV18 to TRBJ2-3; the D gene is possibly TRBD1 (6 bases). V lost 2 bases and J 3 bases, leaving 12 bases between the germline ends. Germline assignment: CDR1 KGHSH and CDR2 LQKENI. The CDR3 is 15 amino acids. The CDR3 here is CASSPSPQGTDTQYF. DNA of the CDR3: TGTGCCAGCTCACCATCGCCCCAGGGGACAGATACGCAGTATTTT.

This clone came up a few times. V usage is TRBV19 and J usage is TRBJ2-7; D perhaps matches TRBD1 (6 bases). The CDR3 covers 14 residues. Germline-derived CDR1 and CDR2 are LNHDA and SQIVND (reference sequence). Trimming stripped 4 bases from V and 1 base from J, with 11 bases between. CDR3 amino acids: CASSRDTQSYEQYF. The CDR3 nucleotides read TGTGCCAGTAGTAGGGACACACAATCCTACGAGCAGTACTTC.

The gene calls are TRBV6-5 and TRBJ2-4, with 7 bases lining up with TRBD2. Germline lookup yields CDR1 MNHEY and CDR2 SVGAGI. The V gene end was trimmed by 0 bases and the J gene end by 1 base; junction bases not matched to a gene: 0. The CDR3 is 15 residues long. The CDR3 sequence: CASSYSGGAKNIQYF. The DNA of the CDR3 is TGTGCCAGCAGTTACTCCGGGGGGGCCAAAAACATTCAGTACTTC.

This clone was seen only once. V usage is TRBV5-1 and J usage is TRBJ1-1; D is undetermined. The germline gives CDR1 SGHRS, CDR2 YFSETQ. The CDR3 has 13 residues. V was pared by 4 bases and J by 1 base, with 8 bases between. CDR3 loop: CASSVTGNTEAFF. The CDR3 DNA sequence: TGCGCCAGCAGCGTGACGGGGAACACTGAAGCTTTCTTT.